This TCR beta chain was obtained from a study of T cell responses to AZD1222 COVID-19 vaccine. Findings and limits, study-wide: Without day 14 samples, only post-peak T cell repertoires were studied. Most donors were white British and more were female, and clonal diversity was possibly underestimated.

The CDR3 totals 15 residues. Between the trimmed V and J ends, which lost 3 bases and 4 bases, there was a span of 16 bases. The germline V gene has CDR1 SGHRS and CDR2 YFSETQ. Using immunoSEQ multiplex PCR, the repertoire was profiled, and TCRdb retains in-frame clones only, with some absent. The table records roughly 150,000 clones, roughly nine tenths of them present only once. In the case of this clone: No antigen is known for it.

Second-dose schedules of about 4 or about 12 weeks were combined. This clonotype was obtained from an adult who received the AZD1222 COVID-19 vaccine. Sequenced here: peripheral blood, sampled 28 days after the second AZD1222 dose. The chain is built from TRBV5-1 and TRBJ1-1, with D unclear. The CDR3 spells CASSSGSTGGTEAFF. The CDR3 DNA is TGCGCCAGCAGCTCGGGTAGTACGGGTGGCACTGAAGCTTTCTTT.